This entry features one TCR beta chain sequence. Primers: 60 Vbeta forward and 13 Jbeta reverse. Sequenced by immunoSEQ multiplex PCR; TCRdb stores in-frame clones only, minus some. This table has around 300,000 clones, almost 85% appearing once. The data were obtained in a study of cytomegalovirus exposure and HLA in healthy donors. Everyone who donated was a healthy bone marrow donor. Per the germline V gene, CDR1 is SGDLS and CDR2 is YYNGEE. V lost 0 bases and J lost 7, with 13 bases in between. The CDR3 runs 15 residues. The rearrangement links TRBV9 to TRBJ1-4; tentative D call: TRBD1 (6 bases). The source material was PBMCs. This receptor was taken from a woman in her forties in good health and CMV-seropositive. CDR3 DNA: TGTGCCAGCAGCGTAGGAGGCAGGGGCGCTGAAAAACTGTTTTTT. Translating gives CASSVGGRGAEKLFF.